The clone carrying this T cell receptor beta chain was seen just once. This sample was taken from a study of OX40 agonist ivuxolimab in advanced cancers. Study background: Eligibility rules accepted prior anti-PD-1, anti-PD-L1 or anti-CTLA-4 therapy, and approximately 40% had some.

Germline V CDR1 and CDR2: SGHTA, FQGNSA. The V end lost 2 bases, the J end lost 1 base, and 8 bases lay between the germline ends. This CDR3 contains 14 residues. Sampling times: baseline, cycle 4 day 1, cycle 7 day 1. The method was immunoSEQ multiplex PCR; TCRdb's version includes in-frame clones alone and lacks a portion of them. Here the sample spans about 56,000 clones, around 89% being singletons. The sequencing here drew on CD4+ or CD8+ T cells sorted from blood, taken in a trial of the OX40 agonist ivuxolimab. The receptor was derived from an adult with an advanced solid tumor such as melanoma, head and neck, liver or kidney cancer. The chain employs TRBV7-2 and TRBJ1-1; unclear D gene. CDR3: CASSLLPENTEAFF. The CDR3 DNA reads as TGTGCCAGCAGCTTACTCCCGGAGAACACTGAAGCTTTCTTT.